These 25 T cell receptor beta chains were all obtained from the same sample, sequenced in a study of molecular identifiers for immune sequencing clone quantification. MiXCR, run by TCRdb on the PCR reads, gives a single entry per CDR3 protein. Of 400,000 to 600,000 distinct CDR3 sequences listed, around a fifth are singletons. Sequencing used naive CD8+ T cells from blood, with Jurkat cell RNA spiked in. The sample's subset: FACS-sorted CD8+CD4-CCR7+CD45RA+ naive T cells. The source of these receptors is a human donor in good health. Some libraries in this study had Jurkat cell RNA spiked in.

The sample holds a few counts of this clonotype. The chain employs TRBV20-1 and TRBJ2-1; the match to TRBD2 covers 7 bases. This CDR3 has 18 amino acids. V shed 3 bases, J shed 0 bases, and the junction held 14 bases outside the gene matches. Germline values: CDR1 DFQATT, CDR2 SNEGSKA (reference sequence). CDR3 loop: CSASALAKIPSSYNEQFF. CDR3 in DNA: TGCAGTGCTAGTGCACTAGCGAAGATCCCAAGCTCCTACAATGAGCAGTTCTTC.

This clonotype was counted ten times or more. This CDR3 is CASSYFSGSYNEQFF. The CDR3 DNA sequence: TGTGCCAGCAGTTACTTTAGCGGGAGTTACAATGAGCAGTTCTTC. The chain recombines TRBV6-6 with TRBJ2-1; 9 nucleotides align to TRBD2. V shed 1 base and J 4 bases; nucleotides not matched to a gene: 2. CDR3 size: 15 residues. Germline CDR1 reads MNHNY; CDR2 reads SVGAGI (reference sequence).

Concerning this clonotype: Given a much more abundant clone one base away, this may be a read error. The V and J genes are TRBV5-6 and TRBJ2-1; 11 bases fit TRBD2. Germline values: CDR1 SGHDT, CDR2 YYEEEE. The CDR3 sequence is 14 residues long. CDR3 nucleotides: TGTGCCAGCAGCCCGGGACTAGCGGTAAATGGGCAGTTCTTC. Residues: CASSPGLAVNGQFF.

This clonotype was observed a handful of times. The chain recombines TRBV3-1 with TRBJ2-3; D might be TRBD1 (6 bases). V was shortened by 2 bases and J by 4 bases, with 10 bases between the two germline ends. The CDR3 runs to 14 residues. Looked up from germline, CDR1 is LGHDT and CDR2 is YNNKEL (reference sequence). CDR3 in amino acids: CASSQTGKPDTQYF. In nucleotides, the CDR3 is TGTGCCAGCAGCCAAACAGGGAAGCCAGATACGCAGTATTTT.

This clonotype has more than one count but fewer than ten. The genes are TRBV9 and TRBJ2-7, with 11 bases lining up with TRBD1. Germline CDR1 reads SGDLS; CDR2 reads YYNGEE. This CDR3 region has 14 residues. The V segment lost 4 bases and the J segment 7 bases; nucleotides outside the gene matches: 7. CDR3 coding DNA: TGTGCCAGCAGCCGGGACAGGGGGGTCGGTGAGCAGTACTTC. Its protein product is CASSRDRGVGEQYF.

The DNA for the CDR3 is TGTGCCAGCTCACCAATCGTGATCGAGAGATCCTACGAGCAGTACTTC. It specifies CASSPIVIERSYEQYF. This chain links TRBV18 with TRBJ2-7; unclear D gene. Between the trimmed V and J ends, which lost 2 bases and 1 base, there was a span of 15 bases. CDR1 is KGHSH, CDR2 LQKENI, per germline. This CDR3 is 16 amino acids long.

This clonotype has at least ten counts. The V call is TRBV7-9, the J call TRBJ1-3; D is ambiguous. CDR3 size: 13 residues. V was shortened by 1 base and J by 4 bases, with 5 bases between the two germline ends. Germline CDR1 and CDR2: SEHNR and FQNEAQ (reference sequence). CDR3 protein: CASSLVGGNTIYF. CDR3 nucleotides: TGTGCCAGCAGCTTAGTTGGCGGAAACACCATATATTTT.

This clonotype was counted ten times or more. CDR3 coding DNA: TGTGCCAGCAGCTTATCCCCGGGTCTATACGAGCAGTACTTC. Translation gives CASSLSPGLYEQYF. The chain recombines TRBV7-9 with TRBJ2-7; D gene uncertain. With 2 bases removed from V and 4 bases from J, the gap between germline ends came to 12 bases. Per germline, CDR1 SEHNR and CDR2 FQNEAQ (reference sequence). The CDR3 covers 14 residues.

The CDR3 spells CASGPLAGGGETQYF. CDR3 coding DNA: TGTGCCAGCGGCCCCCTAGCGGGGGGAGGTGAGACCCAGTACTTC. The genes are TRBV9 and TRBJ2-5, with 11 bases aligning to TRBD2. This CDR3 comprises 15 residues. The V and J ends lost 7 bases and 5 bases, in that order; junction bases with no gene match: 10. The germline CDR1 and CDR2 sequences are SGDLS and YYNGEE. The complete variable domain, with remaining parts taken from reference TRBV9 and TRBJ2-5, reads DSGVTQTPKHLITATGQRVTLRCSPRSGDLSVYWYQQSLDQGLQFLIQYYNGEERAKGNILERFSAQQFPDLHSELNLSSLELGDSALYFCASGPLAGGGETQYFGPGTRLLVL.

The DNA of the CDR3 is TGTGCCAGCAGTTTAGTGGTTGGGACAGGGGACACTGAAGCTTTCTTT. As protein: CASSLVVGTGDTEAFF. The chain couples TRBV12-3 or TRBV12-4 to TRBJ1-1, with 10 bases aligning to TRBD1. V lost 1 base, J lost 3 bases, and 5 bases stayed unmatched. CDR3 length: 16 residues.

This clonotype showed up just a few times. The chain links TRBV14 to TRBJ2-1; 7 positions match TRBD1. Germline loops: CDR1 SGHDN, CDR2 FVKESK. V lost 3 bases and J lost 14; bases outside the gene matches: 16. This CDR3 is 15 amino acids long. The CDR3 here is CASSQMSPTGRRKFF. DNA for the CDR3: TGTGCCAGCAGCCAGATGAGCCCGACAGGGAGACGGAAGTTCTTC.

This chain uses TRBV27 with TRBJ2-3, with D possibly being TRBD1 (5 bases). The J call is doubtful: the DNA matches TRBJ1-5 better. The CDR3 runs to 14 residues. CDR1 and CDR2 (germline): MNHEY, SMNVEV (reference sequence). The CDR3 loop is CASSLLDSTDTQHF. CDR3 coding DNA: TGTGCCAGCAGTTTATTAGACAGCACAGATACGCAGCATTTT.

This clonotype was counted ten times or more. This rearrangement joins TRBV27 to TRBJ2-3; D is perhaps TRBD2 (6 bases). The germline V and J ends were trimmed by 5 bases and 0 bases, with 21 bases remaining between them. Germline values: CDR1 MNHEY, CDR2 SMNVEV (reference sequence). There are 18 residues in the CDR3. CDR3 sequence (DNA): TGTGCCAGCAGTCCCGAGGAGGTGGAGGGTACTAGCACAGATACGCAGTATTTT. Translation gives CASSPEEVEGTSTDTQYF.

This clonotype was found a few times. The chain couples TRBV5-6 to TRBJ2-7; unclear D gene. The CDR3 totals 14 residues. Looked up from germline, CDR1 is SGHDT and CDR2 is YYEEEE. V was cut by 0 bases and J by 6 bases, with 13 bases left in between. The CDR3 here is CASSLGVSPGEQYF. In nucleotides, the CDR3 is TGTGCCAGCAGCTTGGGGGTATCCCCGGGCGAGCAGTACTTC. The complete variable domain, with remaining parts taken from reference TRBV5-6 and TRBJ2-7, reads DAGVTQSPTHLIKTRGQQVTLRCSPKSGHDTVSWYQQALGQGPQFIFQYYEEEERQRGNFPDRFSGHQFPNYSSELNVNALLLGDSALYLCASSLGVSPGEQYFGPGTRLTVT.

This clonotype was observed a few times. The genes are TRBV29-1 and TRBJ2-1; D not resolved. V was pared by 7 bases and J by 7 bases, with 8 bases between. CDR1 SQVTM and CDR2 ANQGSEA come from the germline V gene. This CDR3 has 10 amino acids. CDR3 region: CSAPRNEQFF. The CDR3 DNA is TGCAGCGCGCCTAGAAATGAGCAGTTCTTC.

On this clonotype itself: The junction does not match germline at one end; this may be a read error. V usage is TRBV6-2 or TRBV6-3 and J usage is TRBJ1-5; 7 bases map to TRBD1. CDR1 and CDR2 (germline): MNHEY, SVGEGT. This CDR3 is built from 14 residues. For the CDR3, the DNA is TGTGCCAGCAGTTGGGGGCAGGGGGGTCAGCCCCAGCGTTTT. Its translation: CASSWGQGGQPQRF.

This clonotype turned up a few times. The chain employs TRBV7-3 and TRBJ2-1; D perhaps matches TRBD2 (5 bases). Looked up from germline, CDR1 is SGHTA and CDR2 is FQGTGA. V lost 4 bases to trimming and J lost 9 bases, with 16 bases between them. The CDR3 runs 14 residues. The CDR3 DNA reads TGTGCCAGCAGCTGGGAAGGGAGTTACGGTGAGCAGTTCTTC. Translated, it gives CASSWEGSYGEQFF.

This chain uses TRBV4-1 with TRBJ2-7; 9 bases agree with TRBD2. Germline trimming cut 4 bases from V and 2 bases from J; bases unmatched to any gene: 9. This CDR3 has 16 residues. Germline CDR1 and CDR2: MGHRA and YSYEKL. This CDR3 reads CASSRRGASGAYEQYF. The CDR3 DNA is TGCGCCAGCAGCCGACGTGGGGCTAGCGGGGCCTACGAGCAGTACTTC.

Comment on this clonotype: Possible read error: a much larger clone is one base away. The chain combines TRBV6-5 with TRBJ2-3, with D possibly matching TRBD2 (6 bases). Germline CDR1 is MNHEY and CDR2 is SVGAGI. CDR3 length: 16 amino acids. The CDR3 sequence is CASSYSISGRADTRYF. In DNA form, the CDR3 reads TGTGCCAGCAGTTACTCGATCTCCGGGAGAGCAGATACGCGGTATTTT.

This clonotype has a count of ten or more. The rearrangement uses TRBV9 and TRBJ2-4; D could derive from TRBD1 or TRBD2 (5 bases each). Trimming removed 9 bases at V and 3 bases at J, with 22 bases between. This CDR3 has 16 residues. Germline V gives CDR1 SGDLS, CDR2 YYNGEE. CDR3 protein: CATVSRDREFKNIQYF. The CDR3 DNA reads TGTGCCACCGTAAGCCGGGACCGAGAATTCAAAAACATTCAGTACTTC. The variable domain in full, completed from reference TRBV9 and TRBJ2-4, reads DSGVTQTPKHLITATGQRVTLRCSPRSGDLSVYWYQQSLDQGLQFLIQYYNGEERAKGNILERFSAQQFPDLHSELNLSSLELGDSALYFCATVSRDREFKNIQYFGAGTRLSVL.

This clonotype was seen many times. The rearrangement links TRBV7-6 to TRBJ2-3, with 7 nucleotides matching TRBD2. The CDR3 is made up of 15 amino acids. J lost 2 bases, V lost 2 bases, and 4 bases had no gene match. Per the germline V gene, CDR1 is SGHVS and CDR2 is FNYEAQ. Written as DNA, the CDR3 is TGTGCCAGCAGCTTACGCGGGAGCTACACAGATACGCAGTATTTT. Amino acid sequence: CASSLRGSYTDTQYF.

This clonotype appeared many times. The chain recombines TRBV12-3 or TRBV12-4 with TRBJ1-1, with D possibly matching TRBD1 (5 bases). The CDR3 spans 14 residues. V was trimmed by 5 bases and J by 8 bases, leaving 18 bases between them. In DNA form, the CDR3 reads TGTGCCAGCAGTCACGGCCCCAGGGAGTCGGAAGCTTTCTTT. It yields the protein CASSHGPRESEAFF.

This clonotype was detected ten times or more. The rearrangement links TRBV12-3 or TRBV12-4 to TRBJ2-7; maybe TRBD2 (6 bases). Trimming shortened V by 3 bases and J by 2 bases, and 8 bases separated the two germline ends. The CDR3 is 13 residues long. The CDR3: CASSFSGAYEQYF. In nucleotides, the CDR3 is TGTGCCAGCAGTTTTTCGGGAGCCTACGAGCAGTACTTC.

V and J are TRBV20-1 and TRBJ2-7; 9 bases fit TRBD1. The CDR3 totals 16 residues. The germline V gene has CDR1 DFQATT and CDR2 SNEGSKA (reference sequence). V was pared by 4 bases and J by 4 bases, with 14 bases of the junction left unmatched. Written as DNA, the CDR3 is TGCAGTGCTAAAGATCTACGGACAGGGGAAAAATACGAGCAGTACTTC. Protein: CSAKDLRTGEKYEQYF.

Ten or more counts support this clonotype. The chain employs TRBV5-1 and TRBJ1-4, with TRBD1 as a possible D gene (5 bases). V was trimmed by 3 bases and J by 10 bases, leaving 7 bases between them. Germline V lookup: CDR1 SGHRS, CDR2 YFSETQ. The CDR3 covers 11 residues. The CDR3 DNA reads TGCGCCAGCAGCTCTGGGACAAAACTGTTTTTT. Protein sequence: CASSSGTKLFF. Looking up the rest from reference TRBV5-1 and TRBJ1-4 gives the full variable domain: KAGVTQTPRYLIKTRGQQVTLSCSPISGHRSVSWYQQTPGQGLQFLFEYFSETQRNKGNFPGRFSGRQFSNSRSEMNVSTLELGDSALYLCASSSGTKLFFGSGTQLSVL.